One sample yielded the 21 T cell receptor beta chains listed below, sequenced in a study of beta chain features in type 1 diabetes. The entirety of the isolated RNA underwent reverse transcription, so expressed TCRB transcripts were sequenced. The repertoire was sequenced with immunoSEQ multiplex PCR; TCRdb's copy has only in-frame clones and lacks some. The profile shows about 360,000 clones, roughly 13% of them singletons. What was sequenced was naive CD4+ T cells from blood. These receptors were taken from a man aged 18 to 35 in good health.

This clone was found a few times. The chain joins TRBV9 to TRBJ2-2; 7 positions agree with TRBD2. Germline loops: CDR1 SGDLS, CDR2 YYNGEE. Losses at the gene ends were 5 bases for V and 7 bases for J; bases not matched to a gene: 11. The CDR3 covers 15 residues. Written as DNA, the CDR3 is TGTGCCAGCAGTCCTGGGAGGGGCGCGATCGGGGAGCTGTTTTTT. As protein: CASSPGRGAIGELFF.

V gene TRBV7-3 combines with J gene TRBJ2-7, with TRBD2 identical over 14 bases. J gave up 6 bases and V 5 bases, and 6 bases lay outside the gene matches. The CDR3 has 15 residues. Germline lookup yields CDR1 SGHTA and CDR2 FQGTGA. The CDR3 protein is CASSGLGLAGGEQYF. Written as DNA, the CDR3 is TGTGCCAGCAGCGGGCTAGGACTAGCGGGAGGCGAGCAGTACTTC.

V and J are TRBV27 and TRBJ2-7; a possible D gene is TRBD2 (6 bases). Trimming left V 4 bases short and J 3 bases short, with 16 bases between. The CDR3 spans 15 residues. The germline V gene encodes CDR1 MNHEY and CDR2 SMNVEV (reference sequence). The CDR3 spells CASSSRGKEHYEQYF. CDR3 sequence (DNA): TGTGCCAGCAGTTCCCGCGGGAAGGAGCACTACGAGCAGTACTTC.

The chain links TRBV7-9 to TRBJ2-7; maybe TRBD2 (6 bases). The CDR3 totals 16 residues. Germline V CDR1 and CDR2: SEHNR, FQNEAQ (reference sequence). V lost 4 bases to trimming and J lost 5 bases, with 21 bases between them. The CDR3 DNA reads as TGTGCCAGCAGCTCTGGACCCGGAGGGGTAAGGAACGAGCAGTACTTC. It codes for CASSSGPGGVRNEQYF.

V usage is TRBV9 and J usage is TRBJ2-3; TRBD2 aligns across 8 bases. With 4 bases clipped from V and 6 bases from J, the junction kept 7 bases outside the gene matches. CDR1 is SGDLS and CDR2 is YYNGEE in the germline V gene. The CDR3 loop spans 14 amino acids. The CDR3 bases are TGTGCCAGCAGCCCCCGTGTAGCGGGGGATACGCAGTATTTT. It yields the protein CASSPRVAGDTQYF.

This clone was found a few times. The chain uses TRBV7-8 and TRBJ1-1; maybe TRBD1 (6 bases). The CDR3 sequence is 14 residues long. The V gene's germline CDR1 is SGHVS and CDR2 FQNEAQ. The ends were cut back, 5 bases at V and 4 bases at J, with 14 bases in the middle. CDR3 nucleotide sequence: TGTGCCAGCAGCCCTCTCAGGGGCGCCACTGAAGCTTTCTTT. It is translated as CASSPLRGATEAFF.

V is TRBV5-4 and J is TRBJ2-1; the match to TRBD2 covers 14 bases. V was pared by 3 bases and J by 5 bases, with 10 bases of the junction left unmatched. Germline CDR1 is SGHNT and CDR2 is YYREEE (reference sequence). The CDR3 has 18 amino acids. The CDR3 bases are TGTGCCAGCAGCTCACCGGGACTAGCGGGAGCAACACACAATGAGCAGTTCTTC. It specifies CASSSPGLAGATHNEQFF. The full variable domain, with the rest looked up from reference TRBV5-4 and TRBJ2-1, is ETGVTQSPTHLIKTRGQQVTLRCSSQSGHNTVSWYQQALGQGPQFIFQYYREEENGRGNFPPRFSGLQFPNYSSELNVNALELDDSALYLCASSSPGLAGATHNEQFFGPGTRLTVL.

This rearrangement joins TRBV7-2 to TRBJ1-2, with 11 bases identical to TRBD1. The CDR3 covers 15 residues. The germline gives CDR1 SGHTA, CDR2 FQGNSA. J was trimmed by 4 bases and V by 5 bases; bases with no gene match: 6. CDR3 in DNA: TGTGCCAGCAGCCTTAGGACAGGGGGCCGCTATGGCTACACCTTC. Its translation is CASSLRTGGRYGYTF.

The V and J genes are TRBV11-2 and TRBJ2-1, with 11 positions matching TRBD1. Per the germline V gene, CDR1 is SGHAT and CDR2 is FQNNGV. Unmatched junction bases numbered 6, after V lost 5 bases and J lost 9 bases. This CDR3 region has 14 residues. The DNA for the CDR3 is TGTGCCAGCAGCCGCGGACAGGGGGCGACTGAGCAGTTCTTC. It is translated as CASSRGQGATEQFF. Full variable domain (remainder filled in from reference TRBV11-2 and TRBJ2-1): EAGVAQSPRYKIIEKRQSVAFWCNPISGHATLYWYQQILGQGPKLLIQFQNNGVVDDSQLPKDRFSAERLKGVDSTLKIQPAKLEDSAVYLCASSRGQGATEQFFGPGTRLTVL.

The chain links TRBV27 to TRBJ2-1; 7 positions agree with TRBD1. The CDR3 consists of 15 residues. Unmatched junction bases numbered 12, after V lost 7 bases and J lost 6 bases. The germline gives CDR1 MNHEY, CDR2 SMNVEV (reference sequence). CDR3 DNA: TGTGCCAGCAAGGAGACCGGGACAGCGCCCAATGAGCAGTTCTTC. Translated, it gives CASKETGTAPNEQFF.

This clone was counted a few times. The J gene is TRBJ2-1, the V gene TRBV30; TRBD2 matches 11 bases. Germline V gene data show CDR1 as GTSNPN and CDR2 as SVGIG (reference sequence). The CDR3 consists of 20 residues. V trimming: 4 bases; J trimming: 1 base; junction bases outside the gene matches: 18. The CDR3 coding sequence is TGTGCCTGGACATTAGTAAGAACTAGCGGGGGTGTTGGTTCCTACAATGAGCAGTTCTTC. Translation: CAWTLVRTSGGVGSYNEQFF. Using reference TRBV30 and TRBJ2-1 for the parts outside the CDR3, the full variable domain is SQTIHQWPATLVQPVGSPLSLECTVEGTSNPNLYWYRQAAGRGLQLLFYSVGIGQISSEVPQNLSASRPQDRQFILSSKKLLLSDSGFYLCAWTLVRTSGGVGSYNEQFFGPGTRLTVL.

The chain couples TRBV4-2 to TRBJ1-4, with unresolved D. This CDR3 is 15 amino acids long. Trimming cost V 2 bases and J 0 bases, with 7 bases left between them. Per germline, CDR1 LGHNA and CDR2 YNFKEQ. DNA of the CDR3: TGTGCCAGCAGCCAAACCGGAGCAACTAATGAAAAACTGTTTTTT. Protein: CASSQTGATNEKLFF.

The chain employs TRBV29-1 and TRBJ1-1; D is possibly TRBD1 (6 bases). Trimming cost V 6 bases and J 6 bases, with 11 bases left between them. The CDR3 loop spans 11 amino acids. Germline V gene sequence: CDR1 SQVTM, CDR2 ANQGSEA. The CDR3 is CSVWDNPEAFF. The DNA of the CDR3 is TGCAGCGTCTGGGACAATCCTGAAGCTTTCTTT.

This clone was counted only a few times. The chain carries TRBV7-9 and TRBJ2-1; 9 nucleotides align to TRBD2. The CDR3 runs 13 residues. Germline values: CDR1 SEHNR, CDR2 FQNEAQ (reference sequence). Trimming took 9 bases from V and 6 from J; bases not matched to a gene: 6. The CDR3 loop is CASPEREVNEQFF. The CDR3 DNA is TGTGCCAGTCCCGAGCGGGAGGTCAATGAGCAGTTCTTC.

This clone occurred a few times. The rearrangement links TRBV27 to TRBJ1-1; D unresolved. Trimming pared 5 bases from V and 8 bases from J, leaving 15 bases between. The CDR3 length is 13 residues. Per germline, CDR1 MNHEY and CDR2 SMNVEV (reference sequence). CDR3 nucleotide sequence: TGTGCCAGCAGTGGACTATTTCGTCAGGAAGCTTTCTTT. Its translation: CASSGLFRQEAFF.

The CDR3 DNA follows: TGTGCCAGCAGCAGCGGGACAGGGAATGGTCGCACTGAAGCTTTCTTT. Amino acids: CASSSGTGNGRTEAFF. The chain uses TRBV11-3 and TRBJ1-1, with TRBD1 matching over 9 bases. The CDR3 has 16 amino acids. Trimming at V came to 5 bases and at J to 4 bases, leaving 11 bases not matched to a gene. From germline, CDR1 is SGHNT and CDR2 YENEEA.

In its sample, this clone was seen a few times. The chain employs TRBV5-1 and TRBJ1-6; 7 bases are shared with TRBD1. Germline CDR1 and CDR2: SGHRS and YFSETQ. The CDR3 is 14 residues long. After removal of 0 bases from V and 9 bases from J, the junction contained 3 bases not matched to a gene. The CDR3 nucleotides are TGCGCCAGCAGCTTGGACAGGGGAGGTTCACCCCTCCACTTT. This gives the protein CASSLDRGGSPLHF.

This clone was detected only once. The rearrangement joins TRBV28 to TRBJ2-1, with 7 bases matching TRBD2. Looked up from germline, CDR1 is MDHEN and CDR2 is SYDVKM. CDR3 length: 14 amino acids. Trimming removed 1 base from V and 7 bases from J; junction bases left unmatched: 4. In nucleotides, the CDR3 is TGTGCCAGCAGTTTATCGGGGCGGGGGAATGAGCAGTTCTTC. It specifies CASSLSGRGNEQFF.

The J gene is TRBJ2-4, the V gene TRBV5-1, with D possibly matching TRBD1 (5 bases). The CDR3 consists of 17 residues. Between the trimmed V and J ends, which lost 0 bases and 0 bases, there was a span of 13 bases. CDR1 is SGHRS and CDR2 is YFSETQ in the germline V gene. In DNA form, the CDR3 reads TGCGCCAGCAGCTTGGTAGGCAGGGCCTCAGCCAAAAACATTCAGTACTTC. It specifies CASSLVGRASAKNIQYF.

The rearrangement uses TRBV30 and TRBJ1-4; TRBD1 matches 9 bases. The CDR3 covers 14 residues. CDR1 and CDR2 (germline): GTSNPN, SVGIG (reference sequence). The CDR3 DNA reads as TGTGCACACCTCCGGGACAGGGAGAGTGAAAAACTGTTTTTT. It encodes CAHLRDRESEKLFF.

The V gene is TRBV28, the J gene TRBJ2-2; 8 bases align to TRBD2. From germline, CDR1 is MDHEN and CDR2 SYDVKM. This CDR3 is 16 amino acids long. The V and J ends lost 5 bases and 5 bases, in that order; junction bases with no gene match: 10. The CDR3 sequence is CASSGAGTSNTGELFF. The DNA of the CDR3 is TGTGCCAGCAGTGGAGCCGGGACTAGTAATACCGGGGAGCTGTTTTTT.